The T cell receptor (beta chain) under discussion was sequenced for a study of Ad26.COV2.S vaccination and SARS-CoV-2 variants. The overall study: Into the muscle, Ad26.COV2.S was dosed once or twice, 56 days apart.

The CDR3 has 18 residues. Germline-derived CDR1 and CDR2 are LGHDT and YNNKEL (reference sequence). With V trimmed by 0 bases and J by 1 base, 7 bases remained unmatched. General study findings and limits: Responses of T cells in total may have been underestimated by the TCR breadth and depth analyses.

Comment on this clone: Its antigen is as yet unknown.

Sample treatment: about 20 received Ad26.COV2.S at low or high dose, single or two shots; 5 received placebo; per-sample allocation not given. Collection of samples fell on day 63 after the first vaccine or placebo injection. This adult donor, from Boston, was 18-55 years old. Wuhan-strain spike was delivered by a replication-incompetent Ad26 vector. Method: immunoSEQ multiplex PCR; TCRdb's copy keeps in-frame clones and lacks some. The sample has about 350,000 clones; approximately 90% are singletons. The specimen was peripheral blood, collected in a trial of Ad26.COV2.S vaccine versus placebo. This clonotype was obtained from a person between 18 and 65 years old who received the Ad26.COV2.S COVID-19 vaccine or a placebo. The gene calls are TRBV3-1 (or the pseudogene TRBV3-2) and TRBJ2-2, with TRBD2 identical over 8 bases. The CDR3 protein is CASSQDLQLAENTGELFF. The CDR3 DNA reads TGTGCCAGCAGCCAAGATCTTCAACTAGCGGAGAACACCGGGGAGCTGTTTTTT.